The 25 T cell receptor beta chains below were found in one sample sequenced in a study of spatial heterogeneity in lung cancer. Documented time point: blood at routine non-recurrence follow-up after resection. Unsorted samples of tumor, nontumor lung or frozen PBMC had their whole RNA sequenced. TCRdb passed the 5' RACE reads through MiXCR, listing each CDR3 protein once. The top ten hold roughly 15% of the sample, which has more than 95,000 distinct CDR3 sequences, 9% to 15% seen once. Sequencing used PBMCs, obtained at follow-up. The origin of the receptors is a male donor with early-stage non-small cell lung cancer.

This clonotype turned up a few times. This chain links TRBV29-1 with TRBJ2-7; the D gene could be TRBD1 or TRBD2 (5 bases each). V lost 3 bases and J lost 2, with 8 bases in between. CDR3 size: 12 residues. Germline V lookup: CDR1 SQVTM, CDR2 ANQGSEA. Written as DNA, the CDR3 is TGCAGCGTTGAGGGGGAAACCTACGAGCAGTACTTC. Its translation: CSVEGETYEQYF.

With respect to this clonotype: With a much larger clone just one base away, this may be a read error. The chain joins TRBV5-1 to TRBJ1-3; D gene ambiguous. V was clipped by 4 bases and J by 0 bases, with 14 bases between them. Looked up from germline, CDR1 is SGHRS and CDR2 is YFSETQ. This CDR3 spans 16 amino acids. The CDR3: CASSLSGSSSGNTIYF. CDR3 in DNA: TGCGCCAGCAGCCTCAGTGGCAGCTCCTCTGGAAACACCATATATTTT.

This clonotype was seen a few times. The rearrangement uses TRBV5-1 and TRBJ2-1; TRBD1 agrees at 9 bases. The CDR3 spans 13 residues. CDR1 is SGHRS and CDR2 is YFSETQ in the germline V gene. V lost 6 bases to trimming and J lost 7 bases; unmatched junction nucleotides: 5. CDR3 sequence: CASIGTGQNEQFF. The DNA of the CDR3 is TGCGCCAGCATCGGGACAGGGCAAAATGAGCAGTTCTTC. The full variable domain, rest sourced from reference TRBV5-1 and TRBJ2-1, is KAGVTQTPRYLIKTRGQQVTLSCSPISGHRSVSWYQQTPGQGLQFLFEYFSETQRNKGNFPGRFSGRQFSNSRSEMNVSTLELGDSALYLCASIGTGQNEQFFGPGTRLTVL.

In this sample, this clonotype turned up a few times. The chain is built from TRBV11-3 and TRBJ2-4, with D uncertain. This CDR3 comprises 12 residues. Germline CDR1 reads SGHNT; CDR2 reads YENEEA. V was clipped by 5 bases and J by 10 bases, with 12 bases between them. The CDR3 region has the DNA TGTGCCAGCAGCGTCTCCACATTTATTCAGTACTTC. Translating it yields CASSVSTFIQYF.

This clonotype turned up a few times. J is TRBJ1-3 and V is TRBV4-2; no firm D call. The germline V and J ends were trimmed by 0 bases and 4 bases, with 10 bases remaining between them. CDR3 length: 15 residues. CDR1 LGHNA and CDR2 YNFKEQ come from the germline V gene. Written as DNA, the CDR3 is TGTGCCAGCAGCCAAGACCCACGAGGAGGAAACACCATATATTTT. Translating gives CASSQDPRGGNTIYF.

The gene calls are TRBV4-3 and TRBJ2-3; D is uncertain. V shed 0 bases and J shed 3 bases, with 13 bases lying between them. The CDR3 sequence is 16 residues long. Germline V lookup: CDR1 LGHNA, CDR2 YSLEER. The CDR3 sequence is CASSQDLRRGTDTQYF. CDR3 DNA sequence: TGCGCCAGCAGCCAAGATCTACGGAGAGGAACAGATACGCAGTATTTT.

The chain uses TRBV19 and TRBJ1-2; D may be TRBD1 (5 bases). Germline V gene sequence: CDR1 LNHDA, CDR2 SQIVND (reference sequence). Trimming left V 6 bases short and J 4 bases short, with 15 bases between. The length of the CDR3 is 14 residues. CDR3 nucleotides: TGTGCCAGTAGGGTCCTCGCGAGGGGCTATGGCTACACCTTC. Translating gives CASRVLARGYGYTF.

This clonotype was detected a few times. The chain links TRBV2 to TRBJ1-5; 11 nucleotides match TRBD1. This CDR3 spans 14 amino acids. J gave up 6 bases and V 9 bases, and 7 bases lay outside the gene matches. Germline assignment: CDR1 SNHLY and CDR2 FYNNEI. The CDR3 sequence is CASSGQGATQPQHF. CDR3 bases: TGTGCCAGTTCCGGACAGGGGGCGACTCAGCCCCAGCATTTT. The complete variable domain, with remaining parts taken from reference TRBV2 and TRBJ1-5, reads EPEVTQTPSHQVTQMGQEVILRCVPISNHLYFYWYRQILGQKVEFLVSFYNNEISEKSEIFDDQFSVERPDGSNFTLKIRSTKLEDSAMYFCASSGQGATQPQHFGDGTRLSIL.

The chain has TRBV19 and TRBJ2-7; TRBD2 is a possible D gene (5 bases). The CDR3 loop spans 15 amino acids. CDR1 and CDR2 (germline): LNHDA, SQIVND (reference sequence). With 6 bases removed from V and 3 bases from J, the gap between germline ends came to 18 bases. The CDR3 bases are TGTGCCAGTAGCTCCCCCGGCGGGCGAATCTACGAGCAGTACTTC. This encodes CASSSPGGRIYEQYF.

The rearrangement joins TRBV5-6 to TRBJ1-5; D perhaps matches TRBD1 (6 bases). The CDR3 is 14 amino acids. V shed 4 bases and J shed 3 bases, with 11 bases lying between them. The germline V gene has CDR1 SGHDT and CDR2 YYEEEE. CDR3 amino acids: CASSLGQHNQPQHF. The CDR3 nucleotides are TGTGCCAGCAGCCTCGGACAGCACAATCAGCCCCAGCATTTT. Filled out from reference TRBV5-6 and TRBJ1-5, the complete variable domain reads DAGVTQSPTHLIKTRGQQVTLRCSPKSGHDTVSWYQQALGQGPQFIFQYYEEEERQRGNFPDRFSGHQFPNYSSELNVNALLLGDSALYLCASSLGQHNQPQHFGDGTRLSIL.

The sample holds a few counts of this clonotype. The DNA for the CDR3 is TGTGCCAGCTCCCGTGGACAGGGTAAAGAGACCCAGTACTTC. It specifies CASSRGQGKETQYF. The gene calls are TRBV18 and TRBJ2-5; 8 bases fit TRBD1. V gave up 6 bases and J gave up 3 bases; unmatched junction bases: 6. Per germline, CDR1 KGHSH and CDR2 LQKENI. The CDR3 loop spans 14 amino acids.

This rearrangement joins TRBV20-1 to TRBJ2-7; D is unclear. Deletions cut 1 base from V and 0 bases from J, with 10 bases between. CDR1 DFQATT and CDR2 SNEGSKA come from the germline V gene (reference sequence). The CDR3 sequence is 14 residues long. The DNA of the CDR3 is TGCAGTGCTAGAGGACTGAGCTACTCCTACGAGCAGTACTTC. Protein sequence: CSARGLSYSYEQYF.

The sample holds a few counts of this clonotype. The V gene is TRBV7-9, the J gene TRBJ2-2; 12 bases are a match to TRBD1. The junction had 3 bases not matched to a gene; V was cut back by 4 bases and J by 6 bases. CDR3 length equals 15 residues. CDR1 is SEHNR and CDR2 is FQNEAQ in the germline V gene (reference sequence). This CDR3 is CASSSGQGAAGELFF. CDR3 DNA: TGTGCCAGCAGCTCGGGACAGGGGGCGGCCGGGGAGCTGTTTTTT. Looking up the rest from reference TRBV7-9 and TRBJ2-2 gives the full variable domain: DTGVSQNPRHKITKRGQNVTFRCDPISEHNRLYWYRQTLGQGPEFLTYFQNEAQLEKSRLLSDRFSAERPKGSFSTLEIQRTEQGDSAMYLCASSSGQGAAGELFFGEGSRLTVL.

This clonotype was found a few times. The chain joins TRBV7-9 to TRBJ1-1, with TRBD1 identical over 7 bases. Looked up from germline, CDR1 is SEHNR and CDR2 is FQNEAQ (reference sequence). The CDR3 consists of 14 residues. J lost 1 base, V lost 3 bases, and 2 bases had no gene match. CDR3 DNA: TGTGCCAGCAGCTTTAGGACAGGGAACACTGAAGCTTTCTTT. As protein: CASSFRTGNTEAFF.

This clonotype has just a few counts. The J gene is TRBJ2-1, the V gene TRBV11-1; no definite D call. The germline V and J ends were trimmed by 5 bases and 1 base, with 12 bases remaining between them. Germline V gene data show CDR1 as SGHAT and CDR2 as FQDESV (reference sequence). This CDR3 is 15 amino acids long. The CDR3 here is CASSGLMGSYNEQFF. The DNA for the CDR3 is TGTGCCAGCAGCGGCCTGATGGGGTCCTACAATGAGCAGTTCTTC.

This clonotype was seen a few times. CDR3 in amino acids: CASSQDRDRPFFEAFF. DNA for the CDR3: TGCGCCAGCAGCCAAGATCGAGACAGGCCCTTTTTTGAAGCTTTCTTT. The chain is built from TRBV4-1 and TRBJ1-1, with D perhaps matching TRBD1 (6 bases). The V end was cut by 0 bases, the J end by 7 bases, with 18 bases between. Germline V gene sequence: CDR1 MGHRA, CDR2 YSYEKL. The CDR3 is made up of 16 amino acids.

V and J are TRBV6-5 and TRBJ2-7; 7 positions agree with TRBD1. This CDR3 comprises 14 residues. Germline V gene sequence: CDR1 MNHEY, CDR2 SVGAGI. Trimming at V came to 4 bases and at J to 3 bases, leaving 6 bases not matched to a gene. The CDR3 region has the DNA TGTGCCAGCAGTTTAGGGACAGCACTCTACGAGCAGTACTTC. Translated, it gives CASSLGTALYEQYF.

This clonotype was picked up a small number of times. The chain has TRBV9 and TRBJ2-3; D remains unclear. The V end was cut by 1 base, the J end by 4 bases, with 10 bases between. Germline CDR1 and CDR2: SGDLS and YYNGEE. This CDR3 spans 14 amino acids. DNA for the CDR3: TGTGCCAGCAGCGTATCCCCTAGGCCAGATACGCAGTATTTT. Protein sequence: CASSVSPRPDTQYF.

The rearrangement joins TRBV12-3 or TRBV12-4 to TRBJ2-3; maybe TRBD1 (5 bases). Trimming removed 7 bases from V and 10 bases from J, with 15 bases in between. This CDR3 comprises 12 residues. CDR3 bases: TGTGCCAGCACCAAGGGGTCCGGTTCGCAGTATTTT. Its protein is CASTKGSGSQYF.

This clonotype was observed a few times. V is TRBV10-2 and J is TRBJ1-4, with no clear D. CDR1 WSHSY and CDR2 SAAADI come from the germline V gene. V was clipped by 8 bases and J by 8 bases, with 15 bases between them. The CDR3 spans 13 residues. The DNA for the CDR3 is TGCGCCAGCGCAGGTCCCTTGGAAGAAAAACTGTTTTTT. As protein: CASAGPLEEKLFF.

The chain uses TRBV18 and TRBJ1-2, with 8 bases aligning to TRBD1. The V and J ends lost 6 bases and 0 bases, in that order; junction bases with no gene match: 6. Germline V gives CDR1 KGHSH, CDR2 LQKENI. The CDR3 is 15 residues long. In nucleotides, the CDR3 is TGTGCCAGCTCGTCTCAGGACAGGGCTAACTATGGCTACACCTTC. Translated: CASSSQDRANYGYTF.

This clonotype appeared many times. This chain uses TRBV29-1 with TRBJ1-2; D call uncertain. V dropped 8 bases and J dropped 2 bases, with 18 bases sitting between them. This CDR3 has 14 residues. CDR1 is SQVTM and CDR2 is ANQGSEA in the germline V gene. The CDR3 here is CSTRPVEINYGYTF. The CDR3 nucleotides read TGCAGCACAAGACCGGTTGAAATAAACTATGGCTACACCTTC. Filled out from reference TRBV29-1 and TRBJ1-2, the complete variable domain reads SAVISQKPSRDICQRGTSLTIQCQVDSQVTMMFWYRQQPGQSLTLIATANQGSEATYESGFVIDKFPISRPNLTFSTLTVSNMSPEDSSIYLCSTRPVEINYGYTFGSGTRLTVV.

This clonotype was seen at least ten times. CDR3 in DNA: TGCAGTGCCCGGGACCACCGATGGACCGGGGAGCTGTTTTTT. The encoded protein is CSARDHRWTGELFF. The V gene is TRBV20-1, the J gene TRBJ2-2; either TRBD1 or TRBD2 may supply D (5 bases each). V lost 6 bases and J lost 5, with 16 bases in between. Germline V gene lookup returns CDR1 DFQATT and CDR2 SNEGSKA (reference sequence). This CDR3 has 14 amino acids.

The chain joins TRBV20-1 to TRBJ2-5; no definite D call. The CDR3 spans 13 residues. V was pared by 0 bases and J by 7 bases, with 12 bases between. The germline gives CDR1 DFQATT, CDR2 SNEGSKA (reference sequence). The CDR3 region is CSARDPIRGTQYF. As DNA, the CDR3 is TGCAGTGCTAGAGATCCGATACGTGGGACCCAGTACTTC.

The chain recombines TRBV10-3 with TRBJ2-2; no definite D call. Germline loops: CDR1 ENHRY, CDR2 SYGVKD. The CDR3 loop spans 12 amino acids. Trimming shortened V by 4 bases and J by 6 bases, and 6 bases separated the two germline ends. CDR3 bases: TGTGCCATCAGTGCTGGGCCCGGGGAGCTGTTTTTT. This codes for CAISAGPGELFF.